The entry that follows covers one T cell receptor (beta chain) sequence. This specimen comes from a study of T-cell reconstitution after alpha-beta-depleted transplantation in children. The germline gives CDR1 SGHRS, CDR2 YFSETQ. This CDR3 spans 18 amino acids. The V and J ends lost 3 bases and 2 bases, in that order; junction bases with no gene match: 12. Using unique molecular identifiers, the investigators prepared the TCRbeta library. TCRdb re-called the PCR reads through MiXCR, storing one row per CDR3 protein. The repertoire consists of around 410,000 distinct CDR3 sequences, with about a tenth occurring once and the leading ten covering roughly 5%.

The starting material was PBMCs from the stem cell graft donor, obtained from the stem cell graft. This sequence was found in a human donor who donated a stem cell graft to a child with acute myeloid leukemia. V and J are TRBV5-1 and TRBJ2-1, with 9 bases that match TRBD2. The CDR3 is CASSSTTSGPSPYNEQFF. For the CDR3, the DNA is TGCGCCAGCAGCTCGACTACTAGCGGGCCTTCTCCCTACAATGAGCAGTTCTTC.